The clone carrying this TCR beta chain was seen a handful of times. Clones were read by immunoSEQ multiplex PCR, and TCRdb kept only the in-frame ones, dropping some. Of 130,000 to 150,000 clones in the sample, around 84% were seen once. These data come from a study of blood T cell repertoires in COVID-19. Within 2 weeks of study entry, exposed participants had contacted a PCR-confirmed or clinician-diagnosed COVID-19 case. This CDR3 is 15 amino acids long. CDR1 and CDR2 from the germline V gene are LNHDA and SQIVND (reference sequence). With 3 bases clipped from V and 1 base from J, the junction kept 5 bases outside the gene matches.

The chain combines TRBV19 with TRBJ1-1; 7 bases line up with TRBD1. The sequenced sample consisted of PBMCs or T cells enriched from blood (not recorded which). The sequence came from a woman between 50 and 59 years old who had been exposed to COVID-19. In DNA form, the CDR3 reads TGTGCCAGTAGTATTCCGGGACAGTGGAACACTGAAGCTTTCTTT. Its protein is CASSIPGQWNTEAFF. Full variable domain (missing parts from reference TRBV19 and TRBJ1-1): DGGITQSPKYLFRKEGQNVTLSCEQNLNHDAMYWYRQDPGQGLRLIYYSQIVNDFQKGDIAEGYSVSREKKESFPLTVTSAQKNPTAFYLCASSIPGQWNTEAFFGQGTRLTVV.